This T cell receptor (beta chain) stems from a study of shared clonotypes between healthy human individuals. CDR1 and CDR2 from the germline V gene are MDHEN and SYDVKM. The CDR3 loop spans 12 amino acids. V gave up 6 bases and J gave up 10 bases, with 12 bases separating them. Profiling relied on immunoSEQ multiplex PCR, and the TCRdb table lists in-frame clones only, not all of them. The table lists roughly 300,000 clones, roughly 80% of them singletons, with 8% to 13% in the top ten. This receptor was identified in a man aged 30 to 39 in good health. Material for sequencing was memory CD4+ T cells sorted from blood. Described subset: CD45RA-negative fraction. This chain uses TRBV28 with TRBJ2-2; D is unresolved. Here the CDR3 DNA reads TGTGCCAGCAGAACTCAGCAGGAGGAGCTGTTTTTT. Translation: CASRTQQEELFF.